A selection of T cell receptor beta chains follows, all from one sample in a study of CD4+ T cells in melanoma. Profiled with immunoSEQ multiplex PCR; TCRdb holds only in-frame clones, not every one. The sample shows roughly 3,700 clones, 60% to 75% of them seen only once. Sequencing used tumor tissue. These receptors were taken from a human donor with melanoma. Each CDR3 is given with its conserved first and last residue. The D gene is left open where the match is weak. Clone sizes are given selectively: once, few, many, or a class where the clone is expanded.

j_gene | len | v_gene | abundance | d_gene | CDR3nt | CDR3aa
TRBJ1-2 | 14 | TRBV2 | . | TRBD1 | TGTGCCAGCAGCAACCGGGACAGGGACCATGGCTACACCTTC | CASSNRDRDHGYTF
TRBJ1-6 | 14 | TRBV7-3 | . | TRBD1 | TGTGCCAGCGGGACAGGGTCGAGTCATTCACCCCTCCACTTT | CASGTGSSHSPLHF
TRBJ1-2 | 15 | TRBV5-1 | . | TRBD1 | TGCGCCAGCAGCTTGAGGGGACAGGGGGACTATGGCTACACCTTC | CASSLRGQGDYGYTF
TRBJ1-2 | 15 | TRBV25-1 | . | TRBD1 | TGTGCCAGCAGTGAATGGGACAGTTGGAACTATGGCTACACCTTC | CASSEWDSWNYGYTF
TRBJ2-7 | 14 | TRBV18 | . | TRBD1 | TGTGCCAGCTCACCTCAACAGGGGAGCTACGAGCAGTACTTC | CASSPQQGSYEQYF
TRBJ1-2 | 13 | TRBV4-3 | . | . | TGCGCCAGCAGCCCATTCCTAGTTGGGGGCTACACCTTC | CASSPFLVGGYTF
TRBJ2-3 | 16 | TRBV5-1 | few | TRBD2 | TGCGCCAGCAGCTTGCCTAGCGGGGACAGCACAGATACGCAGTATTTT | CASSLPSGDSTDTQYF
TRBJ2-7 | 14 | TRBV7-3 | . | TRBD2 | TGTGCCAGCAGCTTGGCGGGAGGGTCCTACGAGCAGTACTTC | CASSLAGGSYEQYF
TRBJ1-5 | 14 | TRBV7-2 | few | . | TGTGCCAGCAGCTTACTAGGGAACAATCAGCCCCAGCATTTT | CASSLLGNNQPQHF
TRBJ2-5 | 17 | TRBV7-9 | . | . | TGTGCCAGCAGCGGAGGGAATTCCGGGACACCCAAAGAGACCCAGTACTTC | CASSGGNSGTPKETQYF
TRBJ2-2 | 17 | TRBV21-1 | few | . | TGTGCCAGCAGCAATGCCTTTGCGGGACCCTTCACCGGGGAGCTGTTTTTT | CASSNAFAGPFTGELFF
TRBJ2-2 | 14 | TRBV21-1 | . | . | TGTGCCAGCAGCAAACAGGGGAACACCGGGGAGCTGTTTTTT | CASSKQGNTGELFF
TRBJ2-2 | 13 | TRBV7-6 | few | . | TGTGCCAGCAAAGAGCGCGACACCGGGGAGCTGTTTTTT | CASKERDTGELFF
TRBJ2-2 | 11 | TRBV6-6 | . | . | TGTGCCAGCAGTAACACCGGGGAGCTGTTTTTT | CASSNTGELFF
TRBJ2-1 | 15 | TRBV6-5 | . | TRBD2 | TGTGCCAGCAGTCGGGCGGGAGTTCTTAGCAATGAGCAGTTCTTC | CASSRAGVLSNEQFF
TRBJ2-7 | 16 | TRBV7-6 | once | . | TGTGCCAGCAGCCAGTCCCGGGGAAAACTTAGGGACGAGCAGTACTTC | CASSQSRGKLRDEQYF
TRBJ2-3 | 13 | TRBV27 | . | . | TGTGCCAGCAACGGACAATCCACAGATACGCAGTATTTT | CASNGQSTDTQYF
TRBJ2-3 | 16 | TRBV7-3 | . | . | TGTGCCAGCAGCTTAGGCCGGGGTATTGGTACAGATACGCAGTATTTT | CASSLGRGIGTDTQYF
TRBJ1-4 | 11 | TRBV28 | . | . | TGTGCCAGCAGTTTTAATGAAAAACTGTTTTTT | CASSFNEKLFF
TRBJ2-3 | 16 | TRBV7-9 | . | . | TGTGCCAGCAGCCCACGGTCCCCCGTCCTCACAGATACGCAGTATTTT | CASSPRSPVLTDTQYF
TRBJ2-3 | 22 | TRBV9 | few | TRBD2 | TGTGCCAGCAGCGTCGACCCCCTCAGGGTATGGGGGAGCGGGGGGCGCACAGATACGCAGTATTTT | CASSVDPLRVWGSGGRTDTQYF
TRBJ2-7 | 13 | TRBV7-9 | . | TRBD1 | TGTGCCAGCAGATTGGACAGGGAGTACGAGCAGTACTTC | CASRLDREYEQYF
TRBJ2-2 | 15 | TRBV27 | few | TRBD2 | TGTGCCAGCACCCCTAGCTGGGGAGGGGCCGGGGAGCTGTTTTTT | CASTPSWGGAGELFF
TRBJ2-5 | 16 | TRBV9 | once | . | TGTGCCAGCAGCGTAGGTCGAACGGTTCCACAAGAGACCCAGTACTTC | CASSVGRTVPQETQYF
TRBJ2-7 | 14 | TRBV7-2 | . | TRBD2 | TGTGCCAGCAGCTCACCTAGCGGGAGTAGCGAGCAGTACTTC | CASSSPSGSSEQYF
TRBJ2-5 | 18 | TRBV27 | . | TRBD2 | TGTGCCAGCAGTGGGCCGGGACTAGCGGGGAGGGGGGGAGAGACCCAGTACTTC | CASSGPGLAGRGGETQYF
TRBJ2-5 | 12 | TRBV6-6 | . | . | TGTGCCAGCAGTTACTCGCGGGACAGACAGTACTTC | CASSYSRDRQYF
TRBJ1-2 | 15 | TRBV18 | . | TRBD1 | TGTGCCAGCTCGCCCCGGACGGGACAGAACTATGGCTACACCTTC | CASSPRTGQNYGYTF
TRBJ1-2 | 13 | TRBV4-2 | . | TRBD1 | TGTGCCAGCAGCCCCCGGACAGGTTATGGCTACACCTTC | CASSPRTGYGYTF
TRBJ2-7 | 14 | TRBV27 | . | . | TGTGCCAGCATTACCACTTATAGCCCTTACGAGCAGTACTTC | CASITTYSPYEQYF
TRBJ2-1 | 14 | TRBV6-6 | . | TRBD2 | TGTGCCAGCGCCCGACTAGCGGGAGCGAATGAGCAGTTCTTC | CASARLAGANEQFF